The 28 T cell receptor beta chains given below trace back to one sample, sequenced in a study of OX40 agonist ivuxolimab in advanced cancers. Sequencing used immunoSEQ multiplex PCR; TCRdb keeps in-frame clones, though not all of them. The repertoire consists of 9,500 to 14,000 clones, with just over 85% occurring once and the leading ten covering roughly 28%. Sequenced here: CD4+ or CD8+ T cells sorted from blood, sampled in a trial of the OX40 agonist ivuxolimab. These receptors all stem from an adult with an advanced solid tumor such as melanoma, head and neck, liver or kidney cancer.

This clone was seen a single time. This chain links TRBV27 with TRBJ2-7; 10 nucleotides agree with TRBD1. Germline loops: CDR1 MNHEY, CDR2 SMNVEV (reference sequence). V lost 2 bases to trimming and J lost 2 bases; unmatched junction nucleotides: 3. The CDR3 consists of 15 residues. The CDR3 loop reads CASSLRTGGPYEQYF. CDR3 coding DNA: TGTGCCAGCAGTTTACGGACAGGGGGTCCCTACGAGCAGTACTTC.

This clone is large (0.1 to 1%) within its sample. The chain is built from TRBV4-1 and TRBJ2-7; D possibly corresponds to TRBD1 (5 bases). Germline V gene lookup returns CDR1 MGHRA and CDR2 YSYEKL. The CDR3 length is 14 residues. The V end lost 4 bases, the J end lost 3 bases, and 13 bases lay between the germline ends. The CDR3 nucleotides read TGCGCCAGCAGCCTAGCTGACAGTAACTACGAGCAGTACTTC. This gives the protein CASSLADSNYEQYF.

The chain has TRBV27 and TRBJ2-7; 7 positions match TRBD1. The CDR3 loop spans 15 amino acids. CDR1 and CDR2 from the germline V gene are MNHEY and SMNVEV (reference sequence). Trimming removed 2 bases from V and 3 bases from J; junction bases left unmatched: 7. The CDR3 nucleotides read TGTGCCAGCAGTTTACTACAGGGGTTATACTACGAGCAGTACTTC. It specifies CASSLLQGLYYEQYF.

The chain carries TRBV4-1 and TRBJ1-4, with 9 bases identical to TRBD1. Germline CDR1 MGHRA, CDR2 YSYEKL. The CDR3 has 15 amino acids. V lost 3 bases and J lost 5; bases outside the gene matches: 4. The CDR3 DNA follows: TGCGCCAGCAGCCAGGAGGACAGGGGAAATGAAAAACTGTTTTTT. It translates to CASSQEDRGNEKLFF.

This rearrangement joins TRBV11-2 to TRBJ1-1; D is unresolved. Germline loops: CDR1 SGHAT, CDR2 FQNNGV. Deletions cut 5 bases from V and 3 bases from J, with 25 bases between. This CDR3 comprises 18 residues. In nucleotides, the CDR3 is TGTGCCAGCAGCCCCACCGTGGGGAGTGGGGTAGGAGACACTGAAGCTTTCTTT. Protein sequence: CASSPTVGSGVGDTEAFF.

In nucleotides, the CDR3 is TGTGCCAGCAGGCCCCCTCCGGGACTACAATCGAACACCGGGGAGCTGTTTTTT. Encoded protein: CASRPPPGLQSNTGELFF. This chain links TRBV11-3 with TRBJ2-2, with 7 bases fitting TRBD2. CDR3 length: 18 amino acids. J lost 0 bases, V lost 6 bases, and 13 bases had no gene match. CDR1 and CDR2 (germline): SGHNT, YENEEA.

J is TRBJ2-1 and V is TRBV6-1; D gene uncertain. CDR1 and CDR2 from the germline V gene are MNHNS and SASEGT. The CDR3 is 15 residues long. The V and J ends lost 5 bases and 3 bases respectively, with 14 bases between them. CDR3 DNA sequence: TGTGCCAGCAGTCTAAATCCGGGTAGCTACAATGAGCAGTTCTTC. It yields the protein CASSLNPGSYNEQFF.

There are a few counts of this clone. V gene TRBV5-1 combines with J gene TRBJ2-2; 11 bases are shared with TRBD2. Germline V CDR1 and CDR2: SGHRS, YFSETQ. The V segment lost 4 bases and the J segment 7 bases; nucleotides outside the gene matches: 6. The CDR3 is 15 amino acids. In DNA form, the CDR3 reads TGCGCCAGCAGCCTTAGCGGGGGGGCCGACGGGGAGCTGTTTTTT. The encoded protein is CASSLSGGADGELFF.

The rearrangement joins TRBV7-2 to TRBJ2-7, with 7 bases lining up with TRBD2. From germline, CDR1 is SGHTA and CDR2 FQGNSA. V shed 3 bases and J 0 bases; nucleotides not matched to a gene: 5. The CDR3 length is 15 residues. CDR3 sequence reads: CASSLGGGISYEQYF. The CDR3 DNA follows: TGTGCCAGCAGCTTGGGGGGAGGGATCTCCTACGAGCAGTACTTC.

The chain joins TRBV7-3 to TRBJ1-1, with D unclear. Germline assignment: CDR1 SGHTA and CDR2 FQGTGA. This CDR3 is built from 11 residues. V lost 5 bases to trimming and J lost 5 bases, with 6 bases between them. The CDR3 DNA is TGTGCCAGCAGCCTGGGTACTGAAGCTTTCTTT. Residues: CASSLGTEAFF.

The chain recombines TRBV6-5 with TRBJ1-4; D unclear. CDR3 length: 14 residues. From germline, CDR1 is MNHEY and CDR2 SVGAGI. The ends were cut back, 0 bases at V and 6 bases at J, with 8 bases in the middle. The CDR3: CASSYSAMHEKLFF. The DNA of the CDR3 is TGTGCCAGCAGTTACTCGGCCATGCATGAAAAACTGTTTTTT.

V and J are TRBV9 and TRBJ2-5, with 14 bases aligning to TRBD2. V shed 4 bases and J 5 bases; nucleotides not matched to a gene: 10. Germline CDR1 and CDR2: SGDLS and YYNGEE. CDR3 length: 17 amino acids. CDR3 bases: TGTGCCAGCAGCTCTCCGGGACTAGCGGGAGTCGGGGAGACCCAGTACTTC. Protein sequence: CASSSPGLAGVGETQYF.

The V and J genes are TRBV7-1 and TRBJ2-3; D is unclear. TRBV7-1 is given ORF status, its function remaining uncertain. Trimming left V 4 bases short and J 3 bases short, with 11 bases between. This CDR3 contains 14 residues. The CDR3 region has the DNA TGTGCCAGCAGCTTAGAGTCCCCTACAGATACGCAGTATTTT. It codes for CASSLESPTDTQYF.

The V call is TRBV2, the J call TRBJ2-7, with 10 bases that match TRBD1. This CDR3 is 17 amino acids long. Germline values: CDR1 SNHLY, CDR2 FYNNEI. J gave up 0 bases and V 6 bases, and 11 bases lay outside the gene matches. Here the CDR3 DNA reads TGTGCCAGCAGCCGGGACAGGGGTAGCGCGAGCTCCTACGAGCAGTACTTC. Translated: CASSRDRGSASSYEQYF.

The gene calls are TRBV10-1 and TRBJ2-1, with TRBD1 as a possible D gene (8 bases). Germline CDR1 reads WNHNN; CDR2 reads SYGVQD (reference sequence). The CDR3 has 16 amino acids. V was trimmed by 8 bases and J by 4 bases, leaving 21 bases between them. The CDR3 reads CASQDRGRAGYNEQFF. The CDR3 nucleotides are TGCGCCAGCCAAGACAGGGGCAGAGCGGGATACAATGAGCAGTTCTTC.

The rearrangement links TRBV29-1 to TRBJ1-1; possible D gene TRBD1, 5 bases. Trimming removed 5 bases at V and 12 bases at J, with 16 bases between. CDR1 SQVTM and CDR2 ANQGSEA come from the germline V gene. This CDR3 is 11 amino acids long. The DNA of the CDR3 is TGCAGCGTTAACTCGGGGGGAGTGACTTTCTTT. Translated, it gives CSVNSGGVTFF.

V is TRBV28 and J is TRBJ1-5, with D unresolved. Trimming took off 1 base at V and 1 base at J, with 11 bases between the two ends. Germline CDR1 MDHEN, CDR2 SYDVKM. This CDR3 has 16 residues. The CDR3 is CASSLYGGMSNQPQHF. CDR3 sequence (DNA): TGTGCCAGCAGTTTATATGGAGGAATGAGCAATCAGCCCCAGCATTTT.

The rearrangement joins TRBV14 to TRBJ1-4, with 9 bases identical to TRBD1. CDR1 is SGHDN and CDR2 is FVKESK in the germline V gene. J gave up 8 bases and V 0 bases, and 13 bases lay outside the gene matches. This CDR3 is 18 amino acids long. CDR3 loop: CASSQEEPLDRGWEKLFF. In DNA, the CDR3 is TGTGCCAGCAGCCAAGAGGAACCTTTGGACAGGGGATGGGAAAAACTGTTTTTT.

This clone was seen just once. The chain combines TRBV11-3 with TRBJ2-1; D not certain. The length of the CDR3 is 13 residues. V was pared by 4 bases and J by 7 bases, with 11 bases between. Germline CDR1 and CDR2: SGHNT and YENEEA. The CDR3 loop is CASSSRGFNEQFF. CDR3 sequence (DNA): TGTGCCAGCAGCTCCCGCGGTTTTAATGAGCAGTTCTTC.

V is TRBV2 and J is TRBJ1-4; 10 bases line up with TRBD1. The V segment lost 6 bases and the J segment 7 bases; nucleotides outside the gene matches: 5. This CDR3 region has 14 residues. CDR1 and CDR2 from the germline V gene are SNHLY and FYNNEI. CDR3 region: CASSPGTGVEKLFF. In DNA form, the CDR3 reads TGTGCCAGCAGCCCGGGGACAGGGGTTGAAAAACTGTTTTTT.

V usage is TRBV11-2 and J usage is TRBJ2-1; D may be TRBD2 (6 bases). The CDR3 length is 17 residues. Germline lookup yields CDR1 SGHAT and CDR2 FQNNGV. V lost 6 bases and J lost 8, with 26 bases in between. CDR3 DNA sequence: TGTGCCAGCAGAGGGGAAACGCCGGGGGTAGGTCGCCATGAGCAGTTCTTC. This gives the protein CASRGETPGVGRHEQFF.

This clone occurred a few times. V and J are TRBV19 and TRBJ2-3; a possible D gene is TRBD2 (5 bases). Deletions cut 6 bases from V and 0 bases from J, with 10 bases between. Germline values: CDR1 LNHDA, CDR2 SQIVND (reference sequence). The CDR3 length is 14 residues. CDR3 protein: CASSTTRSTDTQYF. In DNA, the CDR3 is TGTGCCAGTAGCACAACTAGGAGCACAGATACGCAGTATTTT.

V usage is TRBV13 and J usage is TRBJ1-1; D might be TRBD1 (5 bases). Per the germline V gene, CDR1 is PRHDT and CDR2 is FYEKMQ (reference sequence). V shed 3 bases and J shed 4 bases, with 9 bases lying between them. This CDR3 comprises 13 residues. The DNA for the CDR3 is TGTGCCAGCAGCTTGTCCCAGGGCACTGAAGCTTTCTTT. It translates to CASSLSQGTEAFF.

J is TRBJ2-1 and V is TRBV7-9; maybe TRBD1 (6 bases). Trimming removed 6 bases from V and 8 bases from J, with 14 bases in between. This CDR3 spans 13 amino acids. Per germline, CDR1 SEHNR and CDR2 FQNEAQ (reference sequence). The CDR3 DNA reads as TGTGCCAGCAGGGTAAAAGGGGGTTATGAGCAGTTCTTC. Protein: CASRVKGGYEQFF.

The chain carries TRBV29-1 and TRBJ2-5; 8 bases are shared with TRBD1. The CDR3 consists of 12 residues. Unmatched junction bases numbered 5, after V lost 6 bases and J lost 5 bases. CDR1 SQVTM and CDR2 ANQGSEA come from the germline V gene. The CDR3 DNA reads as TGCAGCGTCGGACAGGGTGTGGAGACCCAGTACTTC. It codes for CSVGQGVETQYF.

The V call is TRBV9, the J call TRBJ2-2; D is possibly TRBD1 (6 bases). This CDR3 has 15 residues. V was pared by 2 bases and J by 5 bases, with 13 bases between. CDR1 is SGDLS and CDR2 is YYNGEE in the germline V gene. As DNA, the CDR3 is TGTGCCAGCAGCGTGTTACAGGGTCCGACCGGGGAGCTGTTTTTT. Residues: CASSVLQGPTGELFF.

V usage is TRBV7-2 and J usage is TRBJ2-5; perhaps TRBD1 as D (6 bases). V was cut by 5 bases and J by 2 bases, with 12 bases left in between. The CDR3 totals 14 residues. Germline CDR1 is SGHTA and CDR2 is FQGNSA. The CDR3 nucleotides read TGTGCCAGCAGCCACCAGACAGGACAAGAGACCCAGTACTTC. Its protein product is CASSHQTGQETQYF. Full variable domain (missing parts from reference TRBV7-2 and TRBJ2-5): GAGVSQSPSNKVTEKGKDVELRCDPISGHTALYWYRQSLGQGLEFLIYFQGNSAPDKSGLPSDRFSAERTGGSVSTLTIQRTQQEDSAVYLCASSHQTGQETQYFGPGTRLLVL.

CDR3 nucleotides: TGCGCCAGCAGCCAAGATGTGGCCTACGAGCAGTACTTC. Protein product: CASSQDVAYEQYF. V usage is TRBV4-3 and J usage is TRBJ2-7; D is undetermined. V gave up 0 bases and J gave up 2 bases, with 5 bases separating them. CDR1 is LGHNA and CDR2 is YSLEER in the germline V gene. The CDR3 has 13 residues.